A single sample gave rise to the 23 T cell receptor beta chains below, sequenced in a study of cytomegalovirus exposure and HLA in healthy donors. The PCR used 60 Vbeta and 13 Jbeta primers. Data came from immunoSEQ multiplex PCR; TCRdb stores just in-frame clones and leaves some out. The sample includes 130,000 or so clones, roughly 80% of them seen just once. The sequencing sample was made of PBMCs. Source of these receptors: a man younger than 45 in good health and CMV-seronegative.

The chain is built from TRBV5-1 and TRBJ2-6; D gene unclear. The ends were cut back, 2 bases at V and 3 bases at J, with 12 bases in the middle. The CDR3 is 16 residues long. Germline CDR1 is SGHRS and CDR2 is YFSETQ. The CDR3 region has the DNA TGCGCCAGCAGCTTAGAAGTGGGCAATGGGGCCAACGTCCTGACTTTC. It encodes CASSLEVGNGANVLTF.

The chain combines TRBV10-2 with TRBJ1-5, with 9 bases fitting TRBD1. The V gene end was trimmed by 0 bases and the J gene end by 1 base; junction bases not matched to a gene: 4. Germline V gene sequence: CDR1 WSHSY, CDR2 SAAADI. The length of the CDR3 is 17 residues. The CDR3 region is CASSESVGTGSNQPQHF. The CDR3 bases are TGCGCCAGCAGTGAGTCTGTGGGGACAGGGAGCAATCAGCCCCAGCATTTT.

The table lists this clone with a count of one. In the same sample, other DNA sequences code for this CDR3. The CDR3, as DNA: TGTGCCAGCAGTTCGGGTTCGGGGGGCAATCAGCCCCAGCATTTT. Its translation: CASSSGSGGNQPQHF. V gene TRBV6-1 combines with J gene TRBJ1-5, with a possible D match to TRBD1 (5 bases). CDR1 is MNHNS, CDR2 SASEGT, per germline. The CDR3 loop spans 15 amino acids. The V end lost 5 bases, the J end lost 2 bases, and 13 bases lay between the germline ends.

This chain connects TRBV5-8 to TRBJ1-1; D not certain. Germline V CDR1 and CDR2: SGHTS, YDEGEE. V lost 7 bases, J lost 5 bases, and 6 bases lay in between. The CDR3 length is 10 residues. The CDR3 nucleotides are TGTGCCAGCCGCGGAACTGAAGCTTTCTTT. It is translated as CASRGTEAFF.

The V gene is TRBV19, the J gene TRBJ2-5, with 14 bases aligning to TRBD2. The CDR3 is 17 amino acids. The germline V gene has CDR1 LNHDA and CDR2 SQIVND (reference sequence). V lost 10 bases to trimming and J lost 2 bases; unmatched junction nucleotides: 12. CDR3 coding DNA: TGTGCCACCCAGACTAGCGGGGGGGCATGGGGGCAAGAGACCCAGTACTTC. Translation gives CATQTSGGAWGQETQYF.

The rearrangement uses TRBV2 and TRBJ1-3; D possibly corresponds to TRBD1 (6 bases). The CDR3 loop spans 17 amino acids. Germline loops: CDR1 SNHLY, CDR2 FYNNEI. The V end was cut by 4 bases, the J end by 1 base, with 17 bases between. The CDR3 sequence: CASSGGMWGPSGNTIYF. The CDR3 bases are TGTGCCAGCAGTGGGGGAATGTGGGGGCCATCTGGAAACACCATATATTTT.

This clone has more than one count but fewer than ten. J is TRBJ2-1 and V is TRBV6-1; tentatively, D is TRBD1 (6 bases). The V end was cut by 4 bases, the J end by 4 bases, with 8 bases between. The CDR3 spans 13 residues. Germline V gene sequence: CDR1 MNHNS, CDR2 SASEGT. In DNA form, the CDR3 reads TGTGCCAGCAGTGGGACAGAATACAATGAGCAGTTCTTC. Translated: CASSGTEYNEQFF.

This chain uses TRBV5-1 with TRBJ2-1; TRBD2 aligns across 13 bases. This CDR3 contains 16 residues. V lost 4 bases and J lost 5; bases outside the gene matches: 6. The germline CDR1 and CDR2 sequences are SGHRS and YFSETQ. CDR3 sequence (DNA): TGCGCCAGCAGCCCACCGACTAGCGGGGGGAACAATGAGCAGTTCTTC. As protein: CASSPPTSGGNNEQFF.

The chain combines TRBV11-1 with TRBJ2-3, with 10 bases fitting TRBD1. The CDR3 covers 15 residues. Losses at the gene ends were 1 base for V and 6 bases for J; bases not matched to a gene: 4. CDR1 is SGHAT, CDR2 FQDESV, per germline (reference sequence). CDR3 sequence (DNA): TGTGCCAGCAGCTTAGAGGGACAGGGGTCCGATACGCAGTATTTT. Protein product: CASSLEGQGSDTQYF. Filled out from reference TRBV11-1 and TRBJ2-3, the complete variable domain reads EAEVAQSPRYKITEKSQAVAFWCDPISGHATLYWYRQILGQGPELLVQFQDESVVDDSQLPKDRFSAERLKGVDSTLKIQPAELGDSAMYLCASSLEGQGSDTQYFGPGTRLTVL.

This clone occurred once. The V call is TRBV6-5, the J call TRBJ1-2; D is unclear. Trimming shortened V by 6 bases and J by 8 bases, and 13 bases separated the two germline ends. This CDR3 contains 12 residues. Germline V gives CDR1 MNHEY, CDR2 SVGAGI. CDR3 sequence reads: CASSAGGIGYTF. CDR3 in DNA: TGTGCCAGCAGCGCCGGAGGGATCGGCTACACCTTC.

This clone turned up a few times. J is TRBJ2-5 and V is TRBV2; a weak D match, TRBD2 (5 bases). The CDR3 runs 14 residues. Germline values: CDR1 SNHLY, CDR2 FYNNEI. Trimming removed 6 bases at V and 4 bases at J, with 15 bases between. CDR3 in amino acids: CASRDVGDRETQYF. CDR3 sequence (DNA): TGTGCCAGCAGGGATGTCGGGGATCGAGAGACCCAGTACTTC.

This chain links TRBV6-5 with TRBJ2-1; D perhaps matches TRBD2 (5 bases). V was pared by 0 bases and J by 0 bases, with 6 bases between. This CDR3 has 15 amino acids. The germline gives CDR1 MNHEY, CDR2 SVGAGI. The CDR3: CASSYSGSSYNEQFF. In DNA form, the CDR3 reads TGTGCCAGCAGTTACTCAGGGAGCTCCTACAATGAGCAGTTCTTC.

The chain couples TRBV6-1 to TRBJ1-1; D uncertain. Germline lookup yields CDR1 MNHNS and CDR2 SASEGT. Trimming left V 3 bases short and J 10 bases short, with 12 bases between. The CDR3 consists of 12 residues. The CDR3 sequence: CASSDGRARAFF. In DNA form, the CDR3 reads TGTGCCAGCAGTGACGGGAGGGCGAGAGCTTTCTTT.

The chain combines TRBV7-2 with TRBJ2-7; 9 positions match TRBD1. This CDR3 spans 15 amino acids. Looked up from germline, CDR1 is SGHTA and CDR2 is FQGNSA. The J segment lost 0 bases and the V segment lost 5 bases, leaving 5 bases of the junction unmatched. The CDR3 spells CASSPRTGDSYEQYF. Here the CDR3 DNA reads TGTGCCAGCAGCCCCCGGACAGGGGACTCCTACGAGCAGTACTTC.

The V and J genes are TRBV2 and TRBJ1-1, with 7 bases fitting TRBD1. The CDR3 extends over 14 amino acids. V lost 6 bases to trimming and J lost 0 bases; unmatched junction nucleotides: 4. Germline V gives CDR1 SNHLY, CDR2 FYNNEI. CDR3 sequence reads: CASRWDSMNTEAFF. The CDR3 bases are TGTGCCAGCAGATGGGACAGCATGAACACTGAAGCTTTCTTT.

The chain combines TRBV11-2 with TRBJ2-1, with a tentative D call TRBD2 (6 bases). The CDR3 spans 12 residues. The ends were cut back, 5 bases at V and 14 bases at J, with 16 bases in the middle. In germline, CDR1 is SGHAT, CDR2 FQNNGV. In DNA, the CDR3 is TGTGCCAGCAGCCGGGGCATGGAGGGGAAGTTCTTC. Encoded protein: CASSRGMEGKFF.

As DNA, the CDR3 is TGTGCCAGCAGCCCGGCGGGAGCTGCGGCAGATACGCAGTATTTT. Its translation is CASSPAGAAADTQYF. This chain connects TRBV7-8 to TRBJ2-3; 7 nucleotides match TRBD2. Trimming took 5 bases from V and 4 from J; bases not matched to a gene: 9. This CDR3 is 15 amino acids long. Germline V gene sequence: CDR1 SGHVS, CDR2 FQNEAQ.

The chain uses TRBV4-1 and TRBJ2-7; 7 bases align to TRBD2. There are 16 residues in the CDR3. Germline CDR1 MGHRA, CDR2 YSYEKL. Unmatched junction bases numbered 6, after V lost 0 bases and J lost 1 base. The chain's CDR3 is CASSQEERGESYEQYF. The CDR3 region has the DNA TGCGCCAGCAGCCAAGAGGAACGGGGGGAATCCTACGAGCAGTACTTC.

The CDR3 spells CASWDRDRANSPLHF. The CDR3 DNA reads TGTGCCAGTTGGGACCGGGACAGGGCCAATTCACCCCTCCACTTT. This sequence joins TRBV11-1 and TRBJ1-6, with 9 positions matching TRBD1. V dropped 9 bases and J dropped 7; count of bases not matched to a gene: 10. The CDR3 loop spans 15 amino acids. Germline lookup yields CDR1 SGHAT and CDR2 FQDESV (reference sequence).

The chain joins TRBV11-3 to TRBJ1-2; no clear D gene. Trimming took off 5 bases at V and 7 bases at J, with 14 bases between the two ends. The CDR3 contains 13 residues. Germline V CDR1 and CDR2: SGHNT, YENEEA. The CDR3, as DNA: TGTGCCAGCAGCGGGCCGGGGAGTGGTGGCTACACCTTC. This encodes CASSGPGSGGYTF.

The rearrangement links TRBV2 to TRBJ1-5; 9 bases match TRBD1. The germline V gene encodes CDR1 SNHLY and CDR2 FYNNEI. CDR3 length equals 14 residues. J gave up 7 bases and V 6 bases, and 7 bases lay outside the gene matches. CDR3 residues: CASSAGTGLQPQHF. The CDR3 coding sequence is TGTGCCAGCAGCGCCGGGACAGGGCTCCAGCCCCAGCATTTT.

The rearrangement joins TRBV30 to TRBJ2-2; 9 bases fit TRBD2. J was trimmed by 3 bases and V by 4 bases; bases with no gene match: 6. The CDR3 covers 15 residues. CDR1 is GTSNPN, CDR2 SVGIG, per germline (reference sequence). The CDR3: CAWKAPSGDTGELFF. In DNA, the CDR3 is TGTGCCTGGAAAGCCCCTAGCGGGGACACCGGGGAGCTGTTTTTT.

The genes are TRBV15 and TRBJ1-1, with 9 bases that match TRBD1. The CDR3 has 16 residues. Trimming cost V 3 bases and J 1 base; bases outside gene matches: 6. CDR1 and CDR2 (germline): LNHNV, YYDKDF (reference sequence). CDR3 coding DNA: TGTGCCACCAGCAGGCCCCCGGGACAGGGGAACACTGAAGCTTTCTTT. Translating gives CATSRPPGQGNTEAFF.